This T cell receptor beta chain was captured by sequencing in a study of shared clonotypes between healthy human individuals. From CD4+ cells came CD45RA+ naive and CD45RA-negative memory subsets. It was about 210 ng DNA, 31,000 or so T cell genomes, that sorted-subset replicate PCRs used. The data were produced by immunoSEQ multiplex PCR, yet TCRdb's version contains in-frame clones alone and is incomplete. The table has under 1,100,000 clones, approximately 76% seen once; the top ten hold approximately 1.5%. The clonotype originates from a man between 18 and 29 years old in good health. The sample comprised memory CD4+ T cells sorted from blood. Documented subset: CD45RA-negative fraction.

In nucleotides, the CDR3 is TGTGCCAGCAGTGATTGGGACGGGGGATTTAATGAAAAACTGTTTTTT. Translation gives CASSDWDGGFNEKLFF. The V gene is TRBV28, the J gene TRBJ1-4; D perhaps matches TRBD1 (5 bases). Germline CDR1 and CDR2: MDHEN and SYDVKM. CDR3 size: 16 residues. V was pared by 5 bases and J by 4 bases, with 17 bases between.